This T cell receptor beta chain was sequenced during a study of glioma-infiltrating T cells after dendritic cell vaccination. Whole-study context: Patients received autologous tumor lysate-pulsed dendritic cell vaccination between about 2003 and 2012. The study, taken as a whole, reports: TCR clonality showed no direct relationship with survival.

Selection required adequate fresh-frozen tumor tissue plus more than two years' survival data. Clones were sequenced by immunoSEQ multiplex PCR, and TCRdb holds only the in-frame ones, with some missing. The data contain around 67,000 clones, about four fifths of them singletons. Turning to this clone: Its antigen is not identified.

The V gene's germline CDR1 is SGHTA and CDR2 FQGNSA. The CDR3 is 16 amino acids. J gave up 4 bases and V 0 bases, and 8 bases lay outside the gene matches. Sequences were derived from blood, sampled before dendritic cell vaccination. V usage is TRBV7-2 and J usage is TRBJ1-1; 7 bases line up with TRBD1. The receptor's source is a human donor with glioblastoma. In DNA form, the CDR3 reads TGTGCCAGCAGCTTAGCTCGGCGACAGGGTGGCACTGAAGCTTTCTTT. Translated, it gives CASSLARRQGGTEAFF.